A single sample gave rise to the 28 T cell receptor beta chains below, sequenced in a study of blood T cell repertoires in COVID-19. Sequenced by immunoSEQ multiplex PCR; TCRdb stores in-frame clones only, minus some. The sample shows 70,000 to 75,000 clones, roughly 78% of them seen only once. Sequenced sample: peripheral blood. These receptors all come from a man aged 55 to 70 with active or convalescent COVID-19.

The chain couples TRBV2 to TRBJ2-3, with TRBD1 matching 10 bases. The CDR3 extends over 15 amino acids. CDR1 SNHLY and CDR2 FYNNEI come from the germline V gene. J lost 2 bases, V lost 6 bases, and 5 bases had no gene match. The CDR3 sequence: CASSRDRGTTDTQYF. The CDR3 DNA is TGTGCCAGCAGCCGGGACAGGGGAACCACAGATACGCAGTATTTT. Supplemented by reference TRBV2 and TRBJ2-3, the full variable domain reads EPEVTQTPSHQVTQMGQEVILRCVPISNHLYFYWYRQILGQKVEFLVSFYNNEISEKSEIFDDQFSVERPDGSNFTLKIRSTKLEDSAMYFCASSRDRGTTDTQYFGPGTRLTVL.

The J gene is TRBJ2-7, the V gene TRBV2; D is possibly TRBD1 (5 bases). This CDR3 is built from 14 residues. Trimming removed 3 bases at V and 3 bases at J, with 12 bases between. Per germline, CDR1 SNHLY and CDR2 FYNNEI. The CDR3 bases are TGTGCCAGCAGTGATCAGGGTCGCCTCTACGAGCAGTACTTC. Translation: CASSDQGRLYEQYF.

The CDR3 region has the DNA TGCGCCAGCAGCTTGGCCGACCAGCGCAACACCGGGGAGCTGTTTTTT. It translates to CASSLADQRNTGELFF. V is TRBV5-1 and J is TRBJ2-2, with D unclear. The CDR3 runs to 16 residues. Per germline, CDR1 SGHRS and CDR2 YFSETQ. Trimming took 0 bases from V and 2 from J, leaving 11 bases between them.

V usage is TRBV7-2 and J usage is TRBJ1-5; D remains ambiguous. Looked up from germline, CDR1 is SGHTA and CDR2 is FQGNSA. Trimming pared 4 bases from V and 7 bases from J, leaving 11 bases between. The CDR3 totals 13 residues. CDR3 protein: CASSSRARQPQHF. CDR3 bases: TGTGCCAGCAGCTCGCGGGCCCGGCAGCCCCAGCATTTT.

CDR3 loop: CASKWTGGNTEAFF. The CDR3 region has the DNA TGTGCCAGCAAATGGACAGGGGGCAACACTGAAGCTTTCTTT. The chain has TRBV11-2 and TRBJ1-1; 11 nucleotides agree with TRBD1. The J segment lost 2 bases and the V segment lost 7 bases, leaving 3 bases of the junction unmatched. The germline V gene encodes CDR1 SGHAT and CDR2 FQNNGV. This CDR3 has 14 amino acids.

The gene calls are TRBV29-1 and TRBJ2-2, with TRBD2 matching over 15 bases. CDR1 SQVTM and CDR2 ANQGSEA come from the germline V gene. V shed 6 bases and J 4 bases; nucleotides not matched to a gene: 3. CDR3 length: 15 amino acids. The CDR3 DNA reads TGCAGCGTGGGACTAGCGGGGGGTAGCACCGGGGAGCTGTTTTTT. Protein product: CSVGLAGGSTGELFF.

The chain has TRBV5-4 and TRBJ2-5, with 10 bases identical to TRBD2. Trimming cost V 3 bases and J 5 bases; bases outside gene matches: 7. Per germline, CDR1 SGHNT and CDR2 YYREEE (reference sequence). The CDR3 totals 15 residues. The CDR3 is CASSSRTSGGETQYF. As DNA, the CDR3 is TGTGCCAGCAGCTCCCGGACTAGCGGAGGGGAGACCCAGTACTTC.

CDR3: CASSLSSGGYTF. The CDR3 DNA is TGTGCCAGCAGCCTGAGTAGTGGTGGCTACACCTTC. The chain is built from TRBV9 and TRBJ1-2; no clear D. Germline CDR1 and CDR2: SGDLS and YYNGEE. This CDR3 has 12 residues. With 4 bases removed from V and 7 bases from J, the gap between germline ends came to 11 bases. The variable domain in full, with the rest retrieved from reference TRBV9 and TRBJ1-2, is DSGVTQTPKHLITATGQRVTLRCSPRSGDLSVYWYQQSLDQGLQFLIQYYNGEERAKGNILERFSAQQFPDLHSELNLSSLELGDSALYFCASSLSSGGYTFGSGTRLTVV.

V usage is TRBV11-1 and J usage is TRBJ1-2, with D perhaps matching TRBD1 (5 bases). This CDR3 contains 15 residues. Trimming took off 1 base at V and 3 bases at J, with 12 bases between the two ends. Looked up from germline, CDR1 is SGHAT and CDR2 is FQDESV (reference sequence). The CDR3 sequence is CASSLEPQGDYGYTF. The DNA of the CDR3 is TGTGCCAGCAGCTTAGAGCCCCAGGGCGACTATGGCTACACCTTC.

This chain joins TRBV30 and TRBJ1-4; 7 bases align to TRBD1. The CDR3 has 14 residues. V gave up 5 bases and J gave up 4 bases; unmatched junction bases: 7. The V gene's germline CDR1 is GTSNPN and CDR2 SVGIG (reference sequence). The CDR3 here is CAWVDRGHNEKLFF. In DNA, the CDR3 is TGTGCCTGGGTGGATAGGGGGCATAATGAAAAACTGTTTTTT.

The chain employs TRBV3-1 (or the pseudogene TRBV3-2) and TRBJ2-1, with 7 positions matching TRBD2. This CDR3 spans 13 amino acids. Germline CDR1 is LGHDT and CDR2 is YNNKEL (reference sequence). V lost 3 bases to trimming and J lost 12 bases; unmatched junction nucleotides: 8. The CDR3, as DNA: TGTGCCAGCAGCCACGATGGGGGGGAGGGGCAGTTCTTC. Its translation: CASSHDGGEGQFF.

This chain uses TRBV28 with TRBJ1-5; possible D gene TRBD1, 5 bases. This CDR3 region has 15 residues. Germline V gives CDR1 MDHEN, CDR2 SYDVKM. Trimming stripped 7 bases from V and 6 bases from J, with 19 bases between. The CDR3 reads CASIPARRVVQPQHF. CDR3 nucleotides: TGTGCCAGCATCCCGGCCCGCAGGGTGGTTCAGCCCCAGCATTTT.

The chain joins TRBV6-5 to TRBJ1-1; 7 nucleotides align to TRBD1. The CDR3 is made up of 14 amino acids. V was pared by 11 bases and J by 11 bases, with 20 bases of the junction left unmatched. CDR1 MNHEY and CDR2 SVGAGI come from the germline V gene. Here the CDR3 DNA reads TGTGCCGGAAAAGGGGAGGAAGAGGGACAGCAGGCTTTCTTT. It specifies CAGKGEEEGQQAFF.

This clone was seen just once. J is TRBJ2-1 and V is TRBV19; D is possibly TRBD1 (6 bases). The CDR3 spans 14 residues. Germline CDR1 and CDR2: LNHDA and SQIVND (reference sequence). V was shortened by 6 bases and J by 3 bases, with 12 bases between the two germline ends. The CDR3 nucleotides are TGTGCCAGTAGGGGGGCGCTAAACTACAATGAGCAGTTCTTC. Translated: CASRGALNYNEQFF.

CDR3 sequence: CASSLVQASYEQYF. The CDR3 bases are TGCGCCAGCAGCTTGGTACAGGCCTCCTACGAGCAGTACTTC. The rearrangement joins TRBV5-1 to TRBJ2-7; D might be TRBD1 (5 bases). In germline, CDR1 is SGHRS, CDR2 YFSETQ. Deletions cut 0 bases from V and 0 bases from J, with 7 bases between. The CDR3 loop spans 14 amino acids.

The CDR3 DNA follows: TGTGCCAGCAGCCTCCGGGACAATGGAAACACCATATATTTT. Protein product: CASSLRDNGNTIYF. The J gene is TRBJ1-3, the V gene TRBV11-2; TRBD1 might be the D (6 bases). The V gene's germline CDR1 is SGHAT and CDR2 FQNNGV. V lost 5 bases to trimming and J lost 3 bases, with 11 bases between them. This CDR3 is built from 14 residues.

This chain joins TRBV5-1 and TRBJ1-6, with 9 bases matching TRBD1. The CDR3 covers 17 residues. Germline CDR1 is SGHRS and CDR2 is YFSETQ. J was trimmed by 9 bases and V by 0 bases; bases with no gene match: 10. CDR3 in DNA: TGCGCCAGCAGCTTGGAACCGGTTGGGACAGGGTCTTCACCCCTCCACTTT. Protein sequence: CASSLEPVGTGSSPLHF.

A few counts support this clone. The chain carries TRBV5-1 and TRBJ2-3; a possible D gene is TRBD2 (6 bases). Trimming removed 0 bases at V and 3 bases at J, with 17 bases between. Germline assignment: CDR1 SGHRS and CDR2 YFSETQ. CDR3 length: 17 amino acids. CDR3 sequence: CASSLGPLGGMTDTQYF. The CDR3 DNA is TGCGCCAGCAGCTTGGGGCCCTTGGGAGGAATGACAGATACGCAGTATTTT.

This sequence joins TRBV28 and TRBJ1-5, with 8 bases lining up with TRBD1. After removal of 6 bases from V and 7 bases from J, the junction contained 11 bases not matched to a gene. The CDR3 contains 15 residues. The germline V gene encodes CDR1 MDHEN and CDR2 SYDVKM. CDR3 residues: CASSTGTGGEQPQHF. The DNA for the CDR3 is TGTGCCAGCAGCACCGGGACAGGTGGTGAACAGCCCCAGCATTTT.

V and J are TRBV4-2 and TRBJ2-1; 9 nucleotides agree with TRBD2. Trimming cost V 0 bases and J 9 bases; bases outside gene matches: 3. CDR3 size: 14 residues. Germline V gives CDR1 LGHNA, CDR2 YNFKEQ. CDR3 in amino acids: CASSQESAGGEQFF. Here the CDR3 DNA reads TGTGCCAGCAGCCAAGAGTCAGCGGGGGGTGAGCAGTTCTTC.

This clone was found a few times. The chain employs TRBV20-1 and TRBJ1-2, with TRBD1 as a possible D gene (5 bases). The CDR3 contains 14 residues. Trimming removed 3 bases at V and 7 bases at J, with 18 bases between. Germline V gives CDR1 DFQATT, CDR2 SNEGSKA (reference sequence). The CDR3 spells CSASIMGGERGYTF. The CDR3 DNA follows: TGCAGTGCTAGTATCATGGGGGGAGAACGTGGCTACACCTTC.

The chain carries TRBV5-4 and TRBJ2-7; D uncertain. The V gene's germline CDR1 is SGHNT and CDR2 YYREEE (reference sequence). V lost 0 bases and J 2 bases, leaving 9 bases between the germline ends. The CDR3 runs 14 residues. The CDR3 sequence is CASSLGGETYEQYF. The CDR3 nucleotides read TGTGCCAGCAGCTTGGGTGGAGAAACCTACGAGCAGTACTTC.

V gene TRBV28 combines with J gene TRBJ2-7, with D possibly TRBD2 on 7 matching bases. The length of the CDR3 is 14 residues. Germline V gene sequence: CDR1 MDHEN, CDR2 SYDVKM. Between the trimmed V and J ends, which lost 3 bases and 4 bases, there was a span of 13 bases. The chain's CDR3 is CASSFPGDYYEQYF. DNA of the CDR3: TGTGCCAGCAGTTTTCCAGGGGACTATTACGAGCAGTACTTC.

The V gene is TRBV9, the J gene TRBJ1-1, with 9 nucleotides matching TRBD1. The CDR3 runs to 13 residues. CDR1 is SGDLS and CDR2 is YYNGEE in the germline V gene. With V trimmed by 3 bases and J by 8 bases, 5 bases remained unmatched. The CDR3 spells CASSGTGGREAFF. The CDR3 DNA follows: TGTGCCAGCAGCGGTACAGGGGGCCGAGAAGCTTTCTTT.

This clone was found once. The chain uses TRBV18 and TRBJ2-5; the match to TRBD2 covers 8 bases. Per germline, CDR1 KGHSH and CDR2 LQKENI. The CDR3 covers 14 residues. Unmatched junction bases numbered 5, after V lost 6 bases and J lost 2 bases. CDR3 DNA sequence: TGTGCCAGCTCCCTACTAGCGGAACAAGAGACCCAGTACTTC. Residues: CASSLLAEQETQYF.

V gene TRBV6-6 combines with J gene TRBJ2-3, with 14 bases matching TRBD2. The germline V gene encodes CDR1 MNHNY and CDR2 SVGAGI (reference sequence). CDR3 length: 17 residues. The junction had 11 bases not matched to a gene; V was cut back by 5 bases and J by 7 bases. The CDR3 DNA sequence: TGTGCCAGCAGTCCCCAGGGACTAGCGGGGGCACCGAATACGCAGTATTTT. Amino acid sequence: CASSPQGLAGAPNTQYF.

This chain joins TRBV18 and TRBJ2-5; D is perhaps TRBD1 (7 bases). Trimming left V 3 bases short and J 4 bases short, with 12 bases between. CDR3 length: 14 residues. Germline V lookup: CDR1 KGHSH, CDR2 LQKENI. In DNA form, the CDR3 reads TGTGCCAGCTCACCGCAGGGGGGAGGAGAGACCCAGTACTTC. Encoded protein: CASSPQGGGETQYF.

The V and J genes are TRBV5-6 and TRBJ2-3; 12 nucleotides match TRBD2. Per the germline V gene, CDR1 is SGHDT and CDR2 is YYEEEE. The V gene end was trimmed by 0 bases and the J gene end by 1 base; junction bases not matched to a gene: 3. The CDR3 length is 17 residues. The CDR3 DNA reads TGTGCCAGCAGCTTGGGTCCTAGCGGGGGGGGCACAGATACGCAGTATTTT. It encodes CASSLGPSGGGTDTQYF.